The 20 T cell receptor beta chains presented below share a single source sample, sequenced in a study of long-term antiretroviral therapy in people with HIV. Sequencing relied on immunoSEQ assay v3.0, run at survey level. Generated by immunoSEQ multiplex PCR, the TCRdb table keeps only in-frame clones and is missing some. The data show approximately 19,000 clones, almost 80% seen once. Material: unsorted PBMCs, obtained 2.3 years after starting antiretroviral therapy. These receptors all stem from a woman in her thirties or forties with HIV.

Of note for this clone: The junction and the germline gene differ at one end; a read error may be behind it. The rearrangement uses TRBV2 and TRBJ1-1; D gene uncertain. The CDR3 extends over 14 amino acids. In germline, CDR1 is SNHLY, CDR2 FYNNEI. The CDR3 nucleotides read TGTGCCAACAGTGGGGATCGGATGAACACTGAAGCTTTCTTT. Translation gives CANSGDRMNTEAFF.

The CDR3 sequence: CSVEPRVGGDTGELFF. The CDR3 region has the DNA TGCAGCGTTGAGCCCAGGGTGGGGGGGGACACCGGGGAGCTGTTTTTT. The rearrangement joins TRBV29-1 to TRBJ2-2; 7 bases line up with TRBD2. Germline loops: CDR1 SQVTM, CDR2 ANQGSEA. After removal of 3 bases from V and 3 bases from J, the junction contained 10 bases not matched to a gene. This CDR3 has 16 amino acids.

The chain employs TRBV19 and TRBJ1-1; tentative D call: TRBD1 (5 bases). The CDR3 covers 13 residues. V gave up 11 bases and J gave up 7 bases, with 20 bases separating them. Germline CDR1 LNHDA, CDR2 SQIVND (reference sequence). The CDR3 sequence is CASQGGAAGEAFF. As DNA, the CDR3 is TGTGCCTCTCAAGGAGGGGCGGCGGGTGAAGCTTTCTTT. Full variable domain (rest looked up from reference TRBV19 and TRBJ1-1): DGGITQSPKYLFRKEGQNVTLSCEQNLNHDAMYWYRQDPGQGLRLIYYSQIVNDFQKGDIAEGYSVSREKKESFPLTVTSAQKNPTAFYLCASQGGAAGEAFFGQGTRLTVV.

This clone was seen more than once but under ten times. The rearrangement joins TRBV7-9 to TRBJ1-1, with D hard to call. This CDR3 is built from 14 residues. Germline-derived CDR1 and CDR2 are SEHNR and FQNEAQ (reference sequence). V was trimmed by 4 bases and J by 0 bases, leaving 9 bases between them. The CDR3 DNA sequence: TGTGCCAGCAGCTCCATGGATATGAACACTGAAGCTTTCTTT. It specifies CASSSMDMNTEAFF.

The CDR3 DNA follows: TGTGCCTGGAGTGGGGGCAGCGTCTACACTGAAGCTTTCTTT. The encoded protein is CAWSGGSVYTEAFF. V gene TRBV30 combines with J gene TRBJ1-1, with D tentatively TRBD1 (5 bases). Germline V lookup: CDR1 GTSNPN, CDR2 SVGIG (reference sequence). V was pared by 1 base and J by 3 bases, with 12 bases between. The CDR3 has 14 amino acids.

The chain is built from TRBV2 and TRBJ1-1; TRBD1 matches 10 bases. The CDR3 extends over 12 amino acids. The V gene end was trimmed by 8 bases and the J gene end by 6 bases; junction bases not matched to a gene: 3. Germline V gene sequence: CDR1 SNHLY, CDR2 FYNNEI. CDR3 protein: CASDRGRSEAFF. CDR3 nucleotides: TGTGCCAGCGACAGGGGGCGGTCTGAAGCTTTCTTT. The variable domain in full, with the rest retrieved from reference TRBV2 and TRBJ1-1, is EPEVTQTPSHQVTQMGQEVILRCVPISNHLYFYWYRQILGQKVEFLVSFYNNEISEKSEIFDDQFSVERPDGSNFTLKIRSTKLEDSAMYFCASDRGRSEAFFGQGTRLTVV.

This chain links TRBV6-6 with TRBJ2-7; no reliable D call. Germline V gene data show CDR1 as MNHNY and CDR2 as SVGAGI (reference sequence). Trimming took off 6 bases at V and 2 bases at J, with 14 bases between the two ends. CDR3 length equals 14 residues. In DNA, the CDR3 is TGTGCCAGCAGCTACCGGATAGGTCCCTACGAGCAGTACTTC. It yields the protein CASSYRIGPYEQYF.

This clone was counted between two and nine times. The rearrangement joins TRBV23-1 to TRBJ2-7; maybe TRBD1 (5 bases). TRBV23-1 is annotated as an ORF whose role is uncertain. The CDR3 covers 13 residues. The V gene lost 2 bases and the J gene lost 5 bases, with 10 bases spanning the gap. The CDR3 loop reads CASSQAGHHEQYF. The CDR3 nucleotides read TGCGCCAGCAGTCAAGCAGGGCACCACGAGCAGTACTTC.

In its sample, this clone was seen a few times. This chain uses TRBV5-1 with TRBJ2-2, with TRBD1 matching 11 bases. Germline CDR1 SGHRS, CDR2 YFSETQ. Losses at the gene ends were 3 bases for V and 6 bases for J; bases not matched to a gene: 4. There are 15 residues in the CDR3. In DNA form, the CDR3 reads TGCGCCAGCAGCTGGACAGGGGGCGAGGCCGGGGAGCTGTTTTTT. Translation: CASSWTGGEAGELFF.

This clone has only one observation. The genes are TRBV6-5 and TRBJ2-5, with 10 bases aligning to TRBD2. Germline lookup yields CDR1 MNHEY and CDR2 SVGAGI. J was trimmed by 0 bases and V by 7 bases; bases with no gene match: 5. This CDR3 region has 15 residues. CDR3 sequence (DNA): TGTGCCAGCACACCAGCGGGGGGGTACCAAGAGACCCAGTACTTC. This gives the protein CASTPAGGYQETQYF.

This clone appeared once. The chain has TRBV9 and TRBJ2-5; perhaps TRBD2 as D (7 bases). The V gene's germline CDR1 is SGDLS and CDR2 YYNGEE. This CDR3 region has 14 residues. The V gene lost 1 base and the J gene lost 4 bases, with 11 bases spanning the gap. The CDR3 coding sequence is TGTGCCAGCAGCGTATGGGGGGGCACAGAGACCCAGTACTTC. It specifies CASSVWGGTETQYF.

This clone was recorded a few times. V and J are TRBV5-6 and TRBJ2-7; perhaps D is TRBD1 or TRBD2 (5 bases each). V was pared by 3 bases and J by 2 bases, with 18 bases between. Germline V CDR1 and CDR2: SGHDT, YYEEEE. This CDR3 is built from 16 residues. CDR3 protein: CASSSISGTQAYEQYF. The CDR3, as DNA: TGTGCCAGCAGCTCCATCTCCGGGACCCAAGCCTACGAGCAGTACTTC.

This clone showed up just once. The chain joins TRBV11-3 to TRBJ2-2, with D possibly being TRBD1 (6 bases). The CDR3 totals 16 residues. V shed 3 bases and J shed 6 bases, with 17 bases lying between them. CDR1 and CDR2 (germline): SGHNT, YENEEA. CDR3 sequence (DNA): TGTGCCAGCAGCTTTTCTACAGGGTCCCTCGCCGGGGAGCTGTTTTTT. Translation gives CASSFSTGSLAGELFF.

This clone was seen just once. The J gene is TRBJ2-1, the V gene TRBV5-6; no firm D call. Trimming removed 3 bases from V and 4 bases from J, with 11 bases in between. The CDR3 runs 14 residues. Germline V CDR1 and CDR2: SGHDT, YYEEEE. The CDR3 is CASSSFGFYNEQFF. CDR3 nucleotides: TGTGCCAGCAGCTCCTTTGGGTTTTACAATGAGCAGTTCTTC.

The chain is built from TRBV7-6 and TRBJ2-3, with 7 bases fitting TRBD2. Losses at the gene ends were 8 bases for V and 4 bases for J; bases not matched to a gene: 12. Germline V gives CDR1 SGHVS, CDR2 FNYEAQ. The CDR3 runs 15 residues. CDR3 protein: CASGGLSGDADTQYF. The DNA for the CDR3 is TGTGCCAGCGGGGGACTAAGCGGGGATGCAGATACGCAGTATTTT.

The chain uses TRBV7-9 and TRBJ2-5; D is uncertain. Trimming cost V 4 bases and J 7 bases, with 13 bases left between them. Germline loops: CDR1 SEHNR, CDR2 FQNEAQ (reference sequence). The CDR3 contains 13 residues. CDR3 loop: CASSSDPEGTQYF. The CDR3 DNA reads as TGTGCCAGCAGCTCGGACCCTGAAGGGACCCAGTACTTC.

This clone turned up a few times. The chain couples TRBV7-2 to TRBJ1-5; 8 bases are a match to TRBD1. Germline lookup yields CDR1 SGHTA and CDR2 FQGNSA. The CDR3 covers 16 residues. Trimming removed 0 bases from V and 7 bases from J; junction bases left unmatched: 8. As DNA, the CDR3 is TGTGCCAGCAGCTTAGCGCAGGGACAGGTGTACCAGCCCCAGCATTTT. This sequence encodes CASSLAQGQVYQPQHF.

The chain employs TRBV2 and TRBJ2-1, with 13 bases lining up with TRBD2. The V and J ends lost 7 bases and 9 bases, in that order; junction bases with no gene match: 6. The CDR3 covers 14 residues. Germline CDR1 reads SNHLY; CDR2 reads FYNNEI. For the CDR3, the DNA is TGTGCCAGCAATAGACTAGCGGGAGGTCTTGAGCAGTTCTTC. Translating it yields CASNRLAGGLEQFF.

The CDR3 coding sequence is TGTGCCAGTCAGGGGTACCACCGTGAAGCTTTCTTT. Its protein is CASQGYHREAFF. This rearrangement joins TRBV5-6 to TRBJ1-1, with D possibly being TRBD1 (6 bases). This CDR3 is 12 amino acids long. V gave up 8 bases and J gave up 7 bases, with 15 bases separating them. Germline assignment: CDR1 SGHDT and CDR2 YYEEEE.

The chain combines TRBV6-1 with TRBJ2-7; weak D call: TRBD2 (6 bases). The V end was cut by 2 bases, the J end by 4 bases, with 15 bases between. The CDR3 is 15 residues long. Per the germline V gene, CDR1 is MNHNS and CDR2 is SASEGT. Here the CDR3 reads CASSEYTGLLYEQYF. The CDR3 DNA reads as TGTGCCAGCAGTGAATATACGGGACTTCTATACGAGCAGTACTTC.